A selection of T cell receptor beta chains follows, all from one sample in a study of T cells in Graves' hyperthyroidism and ophthalmopathy. Via MiXCR, TCRdb re-called the multiplex PCR reads, giving one row per CDR3 protein. The repertoire consists of some 210,000 distinct CDR3 sequences, with over 15% occurring once and the leading ten covering approximately 46%. Sample: blood. These receptors were taken from a man aged 45 to 65 with Graves' hyperthyroidism. Each CDR3 is given with its conserved first and last residue. Each record gives: D gene, J gene, clone size, V gene, CDR3 protein, CDR3 DNA. The D gene is left open where the match is weak. The size of a clone is reported for some rows only, either as once, few or many, or as a class for expanded clones.

D: TRBD2
J: TRBJ2-2
size: few
V: TRBV4-1
CDR3: CASSQTAGGRLFF
DNA: TGCGCCAGCAGCCAAACAGCTGGCGGGAGGCTGTTTTTT

D: NA
J: TRBJ2-1
size: NA
V: TRBV6-1
CDR3: CASSDKLRRDGGEQFF
DNA: TGTGCCAGCAGCGATAAACTTAGGAGGGACGGGGGTGAGCAGTTCTTC

D: NA
J: TRBJ2-7
size: many
V: TRBV6-1
CDR3: CASTSRTALRQYF
DNA: TGTGCCAGCACCTCCCGGACAGCACTACGGCAGTACTTC

D: TRBD2
J: TRBJ2-3
size: NA
V: TRBV11-3
CDR3: CASSPGLAGGRLTDTQYF
DNA: TGTGCCAGCAGTCCGGGACTAGCGGGAGGGCGACTCACAGATACGCAGTATTTT

D: NA
J: TRBJ2-2
size: many
V: TRBV11-2
CDR3: CASSPVRTGELFF
DNA: TGTGCCAGCAGCCCGGTGAGAACCGGGGAGCTGTTTTTT

D: NA
J: TRBJ2-5
size: few
V: TRBV20-1
CDR3: CSASGTDQETQYF
DNA: TGCAGTGCTTCGGGTACAGATCAAGAGACCCAGTACTTC

D: TRBD1
J: TRBJ1-1
size: NA
V: TRBV5-1
CDR3: CASSLGQGGNTEAFF
DNA: TGCGCCAGCAGCTTGGGACAGGGAGGGAACACTGAAGCTTTCTTT

D: NA
J: TRBJ2-3
size: many
V: TRBV5-1
CDR3: CASSFEEGGTQYF
DNA: TGCGCCAGCAGCTTTGAGGAGGGAGGTACGCAGTATTTT

D: NA
J: TRBJ2-1
size: few
V: TRBV3-2
CDR3: CASSQFRAEQFF
DNA: TGTGCCAGCAGCCAATTTAGGGCTGAGCAGTTCTTC

D: NA
J: TRBJ1-5
size: once
V: TRBV19
CDR3: CAGRPYSNQPQHF
DNA: TGTGCCGGTAGACCGTATAGCAATCAGCCCCAGCATTTT

D: NA
J: TRBJ2-1
size: NA
V: TRBV18
CDR3: CASSGGGSSYNEQFF
DNA: TGTGCCAGCTCAGGGGGCGGGAGCTCCTACAATGAGCAGTTCTTC

D: NA
J: TRBJ2-7
size: many
V: TRBV2
CDR3: CASSDDRYEQYF
DNA: TGTGCCAGCAGTGACGACCGCTACGAGCAGTACTTC

D: NA
J: TRBJ1-6
size: few
V: TRBV27
CDR3: CASSLSPAASPLHF
DNA: TGTGCCAGCAGTTTATCCCCAGCCGCATCACCCCTCCACTTT

D: NA
J: TRBJ2-1
size: many
V: TRBV24-1
CDR3: CATSEPRDGINNEQFF
DNA: TGTGCCACCAGTGAACCCAGGGACGGGATAAACAATGAGCAGTTCTTC

D: TRBD2
J: TRBJ2-1
size: many
V: TRBV2
CDR3: CASTTWTRTSSNEQFF
DNA: TGTGCCAGCACCACCTGGACAAGGACTAGCTCGAATGAGCAGTTCTTC

D: NA
J: TRBJ2-7
size: NA
V: TRBV25-1
CDR3: CASTPGPDTDEQYF
DNA: TGTGCCAGTACACCGGGACCGGACACTGACGAGCAGTACTTC

D: NA
J: TRBJ1-1
size: NA
V: TRBV6-5
CDR3: CASSYLGADTEAFF
DNA: TGTGCCAGCAGTTACCTAGGGGCTGACACTGAAGCTTTCTTT

D: TRBD2
J: TRBJ2-2
size: few
V: TRBV25-1
CDR3: CASIGLRGDGELFF
DNA: TGTGCCAGCATTGGCCTGCGGGGGGACGGGGAGCTGTTTTTT

D: TRBD2
J: TRBJ2-1
size: NA
V: TRBV5-1
CDR3: CASSLETSGRGHEQFF
DNA: TGCGCCAGCAGCTTGGAAACTAGCGGGAGAGGGCATGAGCAGTTCTTC

D: TRBD2
J: TRBJ2-1
size: many
V: TRBV6-2/TRBV6-3
CDR3: CASSYGDEGGLNEQFF
DNA: TGTGCCAGCAGTTATGGAGACGAGGGAGGGCTCAATGAGCAGTTCTTC

D: TRBD1
J: TRBJ1-2
size: NA
V: TRBV28
CDR3: CASRTIRDREYGYTF
DNA: TGTGCCAGCAGAACTATCCGGGACAGGGAATATGGCTACACCTTC

D: TRBD2
J: TRBJ2-7
size: many
V: TRBV6-2/TRBV6-3
CDR3: CASSYPSGRSPYEQYF
DNA: TGTGCCAGCAGTTACCCTAGCGGGAGGAGTCCCTACGAGCAGTACTTC

D: NA
J: TRBJ1-4
size: few
V: TRBV18
CDR3: CASSRTDNEKLSF
DNA: TGTGCCAGCTCTCGGACGGATAATGAAAAACTGTCTTTT

D: TRBD1
J: TRBJ2-7
size: many
V: TRBV20-1
CDR3: CSAGTGRIDYEQYF
DNA: TGCAGTGCTGGGACAGGGAGGATCGACTACGAGCAGTACTTC

D: NA
J: TRBJ1-1
size: NA
V: TRBV9
CDR3: CASSGDINTEAFF
DNA: TGTGCCAGCAGCGGAGATATCAACACTGAAGCTTTCTTT

D: TRBD2
J: TRBJ2-5
size: many
V: TRBV27
CDR3: CASSWTSGGRGTQYF
DNA: TGTGCCAGCAGTTGGACTAGCGGGGGACGTGGTACCCAGTACTTC

D: TRBD2
J: TRBJ2-1
size: NA
V: TRBV7-9
CDR3: CASSTLGTSYSYNEQFF
DNA: TGTGCCAGCAGCACACTAGGGACTAGCTATAGTTACAATGAGCAGTTCTTC

D: NA
J: TRBJ1-4
size: NA
V: TRBV7-3
CDR3: CASSLPRSGGINEKLFF
DNA: TGTGCCAGCAGCCTCCCCCGAAGCGGGGGAATTAATGAAAAACTGTTTTTT

D: TRBD2
J: TRBJ2-3
size: many
V: TRBV19
CDR3: CASSTTSGSTDTQYF
DNA: TGTGCCAGCTCGACTACTAGCGGAAGCACAGATACGCAGTATTTT

D: TRBD2
J: TRBJ2-7
size: many
V: TRBV20-1
CDR3: CSARAGTSDHYEQYF
DNA: TGCAGTGCTAGAGCCGGGACTAGCGACCACTACGAGCAGTACTTC

D: NA
J: TRBJ2-1
size: NA
V: TRBV24-1
CDR3: CATSDFRRGYNEQFF
DNA: TGTGCCACCAGTGATTTCCGAAGAGGATACAATGAGCAGTTCTTC

D: TRBD1
J: TRBJ2-1
size: NA
V: TRBV28
CDR3: CASSIDRAGDNEQFF
DNA: TGTGCCAGTTCAATCGACAGGGCCGGGGACAATGAGCAGTTCTTC

D: NA
J: TRBJ2-1
size: many
V: TRBV20-1
CDR3: CSASIGGPYNEQFF
DNA: TGCAGTGCTAGTATCGGGGGGCCTTACAATGAGCAGTTCTTC

D: NA
J: TRBJ1-5
size: many
V: TRBV24-1
CDR3: CATSDEGNQPQHF
DNA: TGTGCCACCAGTGATGAGGGAAATCAGCCCCAGCATTTT

D: NA
J: TRBJ2-1
size: NA
V: TRBV28
CDR3: CASSSDPYNEQFF
DNA: TGTGCCAGCAGTTCGGACCCATACAATGAGCAGTTCTTC

D: NA
J: TRBJ2-2
size: few
V: TRBV7-6
CDR3: CASSSSKGRGSGELFF
DNA: TGTGCCAGCAGCTCCTCAAAGGGACGAGGGAGCGGGGAGCTGTTTTTT